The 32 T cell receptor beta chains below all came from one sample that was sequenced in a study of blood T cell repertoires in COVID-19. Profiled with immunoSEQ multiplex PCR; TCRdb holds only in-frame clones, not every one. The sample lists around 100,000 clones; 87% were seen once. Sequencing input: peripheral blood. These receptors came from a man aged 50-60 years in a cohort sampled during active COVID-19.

The CDR3 bases are TGTGCCAGCAGCCCGGCCAGCGGGAGACAAGAGACCCAGTACTTC. It encodes CASSPASGRQETQYF. The rearrangement links TRBV5-4 to TRBJ2-5, with 8 bases aligning to TRBD2. Germline CDR1 reads SGHNT; CDR2 reads YYREEE (reference sequence). CDR3 length: 15 residues. After removal of 4 bases from V and 2 bases from J, the junction contained 7 bases not matched to a gene.

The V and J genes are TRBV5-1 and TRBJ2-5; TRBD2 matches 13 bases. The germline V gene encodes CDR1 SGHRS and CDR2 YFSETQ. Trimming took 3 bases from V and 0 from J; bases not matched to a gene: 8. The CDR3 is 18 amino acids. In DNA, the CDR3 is TGCGCCAGCAGCTGGGGACTAGCGGGGCATGACGACCAAGAGACCCAGTACTTC. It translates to CASSWGLAGHDDQETQYF.

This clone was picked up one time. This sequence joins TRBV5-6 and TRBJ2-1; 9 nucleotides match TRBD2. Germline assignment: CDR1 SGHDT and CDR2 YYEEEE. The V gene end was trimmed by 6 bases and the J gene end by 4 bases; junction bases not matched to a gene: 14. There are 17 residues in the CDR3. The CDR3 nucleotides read TGTGCCAGCACCATTAACAGACTAGCGGAACTTTACAATGAGCAGTTCTTC. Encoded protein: CASTINRLAELYNEQFF.

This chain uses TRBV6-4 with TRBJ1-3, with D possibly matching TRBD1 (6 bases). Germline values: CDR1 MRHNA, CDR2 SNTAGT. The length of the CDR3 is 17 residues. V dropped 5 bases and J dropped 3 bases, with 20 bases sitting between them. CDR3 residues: CASSPNQQGEGGNTIYF. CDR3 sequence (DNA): TGTGCCAGCAGTCCAAATCAACAGGGTGAGGGTGGAAACACCATATATTTT.

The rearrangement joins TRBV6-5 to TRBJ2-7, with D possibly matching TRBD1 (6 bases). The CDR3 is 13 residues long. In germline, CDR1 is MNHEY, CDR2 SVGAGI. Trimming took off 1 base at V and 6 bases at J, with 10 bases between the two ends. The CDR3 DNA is TGTGCCAGCAGTTACTACAGGGTTTTCGAGCAGTACGTC. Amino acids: CASSYYRVFEQYV.

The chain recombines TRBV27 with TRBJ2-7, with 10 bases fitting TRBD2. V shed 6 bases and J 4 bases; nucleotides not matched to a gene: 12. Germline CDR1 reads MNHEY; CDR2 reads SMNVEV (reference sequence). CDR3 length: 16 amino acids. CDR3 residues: CASRQYSGGPLYEQYF. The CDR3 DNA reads TGTGCCAGCAGACAGTATAGCGGGGGGCCTTTGTACGAGCAGTACTTC.

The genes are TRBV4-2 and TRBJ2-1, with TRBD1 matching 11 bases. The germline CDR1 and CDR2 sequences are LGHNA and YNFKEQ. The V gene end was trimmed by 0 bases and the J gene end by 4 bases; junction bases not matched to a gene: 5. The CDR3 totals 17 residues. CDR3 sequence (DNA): TGTGCCAGCAGCCAAGATAGGGGGACAGGGGGATACAATGAGCAGTTCTTC. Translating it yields CASSQDRGTGGYNEQFF.

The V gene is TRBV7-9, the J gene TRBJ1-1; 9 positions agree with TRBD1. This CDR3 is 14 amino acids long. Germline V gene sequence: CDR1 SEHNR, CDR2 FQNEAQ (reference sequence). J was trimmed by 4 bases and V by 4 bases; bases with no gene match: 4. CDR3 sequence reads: CASSSEDRGTEAFF. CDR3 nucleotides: TGTGCCAGCAGCTCCGAGGACAGGGGCACTGAAGCTTTCTTT.

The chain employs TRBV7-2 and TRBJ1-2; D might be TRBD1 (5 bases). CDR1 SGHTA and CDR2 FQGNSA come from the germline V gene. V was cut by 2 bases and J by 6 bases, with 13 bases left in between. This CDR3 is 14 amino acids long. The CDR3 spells CASSLIGQGHGYTF. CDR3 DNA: TGTGCCAGCAGCTTAATAGGGCAGGGTCATGGCTACACCTTC.

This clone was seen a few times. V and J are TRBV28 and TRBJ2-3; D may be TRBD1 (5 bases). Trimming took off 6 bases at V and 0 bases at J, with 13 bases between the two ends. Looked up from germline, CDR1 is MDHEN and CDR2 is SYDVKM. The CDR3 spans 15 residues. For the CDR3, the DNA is TGTGCCAGCAGAGAGCAGGGCTATAGCACAGATACGCAGTATTTT. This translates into CASREQGYSTDTQYF.

Here the CDR3 reads CASSLGRAPYEQYV. The CDR3, as DNA: TGTGCCAGCAGCTTAGGCAGGGCCCCCTACGAGCAGTACGTC. The chain joins TRBV11-2 to TRBJ2-7; D possibly corresponds to TRBD1 (5 bases). This CDR3 region has 14 residues. Between the trimmed V and J ends, which lost 1 base and 2 bases, there was a span of 9 bases. Germline loops: CDR1 SGHAT, CDR2 FQNNGV.

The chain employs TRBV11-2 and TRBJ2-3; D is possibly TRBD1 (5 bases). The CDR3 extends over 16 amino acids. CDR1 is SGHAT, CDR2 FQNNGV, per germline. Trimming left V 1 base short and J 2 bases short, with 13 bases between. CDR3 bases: TGTGCCAGCAGCTTAGTTTTAGGGGAACTCACAGATACGCAGTATTTT. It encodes CASSLVLGELTDTQYF.

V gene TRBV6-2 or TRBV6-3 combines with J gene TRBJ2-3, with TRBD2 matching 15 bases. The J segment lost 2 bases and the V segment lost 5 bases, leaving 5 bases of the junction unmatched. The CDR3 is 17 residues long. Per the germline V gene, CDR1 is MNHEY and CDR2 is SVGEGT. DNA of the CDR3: TGTGCCAGCAGTCCCGGGACTAGCGGGGGGAACACAGATACGCAGTATTTT. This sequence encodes CASSPGTSGGNTDTQYF.

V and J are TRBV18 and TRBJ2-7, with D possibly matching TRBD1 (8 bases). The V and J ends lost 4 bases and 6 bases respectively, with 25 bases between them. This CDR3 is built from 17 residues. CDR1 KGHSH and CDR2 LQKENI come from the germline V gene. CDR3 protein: CASSLQGAGVPFAEQYV. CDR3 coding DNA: TGTGCCAGCTCACTCCAGGGGGCGGGGGTCCCCTTCGCCGAGCAGTACGTC.

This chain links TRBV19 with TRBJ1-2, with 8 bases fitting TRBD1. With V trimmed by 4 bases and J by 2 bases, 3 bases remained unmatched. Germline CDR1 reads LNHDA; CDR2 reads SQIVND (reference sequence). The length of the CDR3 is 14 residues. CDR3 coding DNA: TGTGCCAGTAGTACAGACAGGGGAAACTATGGCTACACCTTC. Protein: CASSTDRGNYGYTF.

CDR3 protein: CASTRTSGADTQYF. CDR3 in DNA: TGTGCCAGCACTCGGACTAGCGGGGCAGATACGCAGTATTTT. The J gene is TRBJ2-3, the V gene TRBV7-2; 12 nucleotides align to TRBD2. The V gene's germline CDR1 is SGHTA and CDR2 FQGNSA. The CDR3 is made up of 14 amino acids. The V segment lost 7 bases and the J segment 4 bases; nucleotides outside the gene matches: 3.

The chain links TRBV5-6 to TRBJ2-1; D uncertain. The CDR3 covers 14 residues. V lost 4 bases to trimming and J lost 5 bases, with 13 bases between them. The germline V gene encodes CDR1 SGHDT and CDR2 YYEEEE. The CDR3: CASSVGVRNNEQFF. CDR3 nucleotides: TGTGCCAGCAGCGTAGGAGTTAGGAACAATGAGCAGTTCTTC.

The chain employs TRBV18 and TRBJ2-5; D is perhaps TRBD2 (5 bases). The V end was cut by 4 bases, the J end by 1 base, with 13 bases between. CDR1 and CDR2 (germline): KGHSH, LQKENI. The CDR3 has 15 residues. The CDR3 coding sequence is TGTGCCAGCTCACGACAAAACGAGGGCCAAGAGACCCAGTACTTC. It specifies CASSRQNEGQETQYF.

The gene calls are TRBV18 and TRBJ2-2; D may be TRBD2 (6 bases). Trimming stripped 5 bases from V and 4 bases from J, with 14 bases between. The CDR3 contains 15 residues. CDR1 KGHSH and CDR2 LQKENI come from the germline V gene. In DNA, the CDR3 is TGTGCCAGCTCAGTGGATTTCGGGGGCACCGGGGAGCTGTTTTTT. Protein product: CASSVDFGGTGELFF.

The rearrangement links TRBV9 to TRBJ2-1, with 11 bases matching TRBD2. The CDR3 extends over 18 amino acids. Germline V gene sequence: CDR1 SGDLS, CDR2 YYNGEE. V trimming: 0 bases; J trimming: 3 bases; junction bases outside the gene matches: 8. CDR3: CASSVGVIAGGIYNEQFF. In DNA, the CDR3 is TGTGCCAGCAGCGTAGGAGTGATAGCGGGGGGGATCTACAATGAGCAGTTCTTC.

CDR3 protein: CASSSRQGGDSPLHF. CDR3 sequence (DNA): TGTGCCAGCAGCTCACGACAGGGTGGAGATTCACCCCTCCACTTT. This rearrangement joins TRBV5-4 to TRBJ1-6, with 7 bases lining up with TRBD1. Germline V gene data show CDR1 as SGHNT and CDR2 as YYREEE (reference sequence). The CDR3 consists of 15 residues. Trimming at V came to 3 bases and at J to 8 bases, leaving 8 bases not matched to a gene.

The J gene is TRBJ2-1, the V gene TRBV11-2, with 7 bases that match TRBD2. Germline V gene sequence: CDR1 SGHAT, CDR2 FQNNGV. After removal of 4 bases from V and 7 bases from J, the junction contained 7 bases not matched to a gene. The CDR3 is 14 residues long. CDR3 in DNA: TGTGCCAGCAGCTCTCCCAGGACTAGAAATGAGCAGTTCTTC. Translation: CASSSPRTRNEQFF.

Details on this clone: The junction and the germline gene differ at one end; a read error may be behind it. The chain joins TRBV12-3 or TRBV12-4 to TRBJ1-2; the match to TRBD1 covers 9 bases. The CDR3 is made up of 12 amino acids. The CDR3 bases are TGTGCCAGCAGCCGGGACAGGGACCCTCTCCCCTTC. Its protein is CASSRDRDPLPF.

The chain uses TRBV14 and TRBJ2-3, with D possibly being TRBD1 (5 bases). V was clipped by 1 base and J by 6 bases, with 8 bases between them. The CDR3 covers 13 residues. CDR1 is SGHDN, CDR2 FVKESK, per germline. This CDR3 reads CASSQVGPDTQYF. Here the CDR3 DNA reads TGTGCCAGCAGCCAAGTGGGGCCGGATACGCAGTATTTT.

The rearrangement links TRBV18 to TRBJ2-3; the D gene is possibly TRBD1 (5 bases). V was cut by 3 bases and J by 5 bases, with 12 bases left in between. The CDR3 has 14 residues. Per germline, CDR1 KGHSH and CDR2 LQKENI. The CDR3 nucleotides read TGTGCCAGCTCACCGAGCGCAGGGCAAGATACGCAGTATTTT. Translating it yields CASSPSAGQDTQYF.

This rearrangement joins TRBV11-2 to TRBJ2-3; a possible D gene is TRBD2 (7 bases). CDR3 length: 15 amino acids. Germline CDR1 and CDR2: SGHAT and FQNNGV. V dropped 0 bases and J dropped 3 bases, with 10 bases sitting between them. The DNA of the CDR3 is TGTGCCAGCAGCTTAGATCGGGGGGCGACAGATACGCAGTATTTT. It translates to CASSLDRGATDTQYF. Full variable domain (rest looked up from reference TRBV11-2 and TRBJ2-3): EAGVAQSPRYKIIEKRQSVAFWCNPISGHATLYWYQQILGQGPKLLIQFQNNGVVDDSQLPKDRFSAERLKGVDSTLKIQPAKLEDSAVYLCASSLDRGATDTQYFGPGTRLTVL.

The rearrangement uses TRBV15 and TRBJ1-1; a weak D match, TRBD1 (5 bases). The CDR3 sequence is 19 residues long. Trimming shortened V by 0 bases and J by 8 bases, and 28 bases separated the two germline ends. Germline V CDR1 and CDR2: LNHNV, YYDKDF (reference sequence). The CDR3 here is CATSREFGLTKERQGEAFF. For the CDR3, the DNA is TGTGCCACCAGCAGAGAATTCGGGCTGACGAAAGAGAGGCAGGGAGAAGCTTTCTTT.

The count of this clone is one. CDR3 in DNA: TGTGCCAGCAGTTTGGAGGGAAGACGCACAGATACGCAGTATTTT. Its translation is CASSLEGRRTDTQYF. This chain links TRBV28 with TRBJ2-3; D is perhaps TRBD2 (6 bases). The germline gives CDR1 MDHEN, CDR2 SYDVKM. CDR3 length: 15 residues. V was shortened by 3 bases and J by 1 base, with 11 bases between the two germline ends.

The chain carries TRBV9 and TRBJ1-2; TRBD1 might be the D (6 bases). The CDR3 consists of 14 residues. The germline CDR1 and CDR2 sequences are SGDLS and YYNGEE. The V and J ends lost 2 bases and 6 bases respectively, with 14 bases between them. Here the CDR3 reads CASSVSHWTDGYTF. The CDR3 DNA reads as TGTGCCAGCAGCGTCTCTCACTGGACAGATGGCTACACCTTC.

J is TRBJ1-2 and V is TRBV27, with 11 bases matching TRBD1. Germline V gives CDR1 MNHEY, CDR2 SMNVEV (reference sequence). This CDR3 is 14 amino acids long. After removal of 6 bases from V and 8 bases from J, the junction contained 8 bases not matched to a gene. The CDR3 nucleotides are TGTGCCAGCAGGCGGACAGGGGGCCTGGTCGGCTACACCTTC. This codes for CASRRTGGLVGYTF.

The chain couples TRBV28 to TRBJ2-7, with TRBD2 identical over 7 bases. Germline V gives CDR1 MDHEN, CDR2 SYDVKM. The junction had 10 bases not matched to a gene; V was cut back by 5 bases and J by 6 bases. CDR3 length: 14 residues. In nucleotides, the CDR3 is TGTGCCAGCAGTCCCGGGGGGTTGAACGGCGAGCAGTACGTC. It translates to CASSPGGLNGEQYV.

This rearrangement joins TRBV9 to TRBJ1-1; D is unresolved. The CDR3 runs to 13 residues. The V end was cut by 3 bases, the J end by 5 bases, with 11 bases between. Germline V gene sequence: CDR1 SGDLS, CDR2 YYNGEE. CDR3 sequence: CASSGYSGTEAFF. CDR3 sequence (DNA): TGTGCCAGCAGCGGCTACAGTGGGACTGAAGCTTTCTTT. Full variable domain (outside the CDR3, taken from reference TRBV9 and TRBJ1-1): DSGVTQTPKHLITATGQRVTLRCSPRSGDLSVYWYQQSLDQGLQFLIQYYNGEERAKGNILERFSAQQFPDLHSELNLSSLELGDSALYFCASSGYSGTEAFFGQGTRLTVV.